The rows below give T cell receptor beta chains drawn from one sample of a study of T cell responses to AZD1222 COVID-19 vaccine. Here immunoSEQ multiplex PCR was the method, and the copy in TCRdb shows in-frame clones only, minus some. This sample has tens of thousands of clones, with 70% to 90% found just once. The sequencing used peripheral blood, collected 28 days after the second AZD1222 dose. All receptors derive from an adult who received the AZD1222 COVID-19 vaccine. The CDR3 runs from the conserved cysteine through the conserved F or W. Clone size is given for some rows only: seen once, a few or many times, or a class if the clone is expanded.

v_gene	abundance	CDR3aa
TRBV18	.	CASSLQPVSMETQYF
TRBV28	.	CASSYPQPPYGYTF
TRBV19	.	CASSPRGGSGANVLTF
TRBV12-3/TRBV12-4	once	CASTGDSQETQYF
TRBV12-3/TRBV12-4	few	CASSLEGTGELFF
TRBV28	.	CASRPPGSYNEQFF
TRBV6-2/TRBV6-3	.	CASSYMREGRGEQFF
TRBV7-9	once	CASSLGTGTANYGYTF
TRBV3-1/TRBV3-2	once	CASSREPSGAYEQYF
TRBV5-1	.	CASSPGTHGGPRDTEAFF
TRBV18	.	CASSPRSGISGNTIYF
TRBV5-1	.	CASSLADGVTDTQYF
TRBV29-1	.	CSVVPNSGNTIYF
TRBV5-1	.	CASSSGTGWNTEAFF
TRBV29-1	.	CSVYLRSTGGTEAFF
TRBV11-2	.	CASSLRVTDTQYF
TRBV6-1	few	CASSETYLAEAFF
TRBV6-2/TRBV6-3	.	CASSYSKSSRNTEAFF
TRBV19	.	CASSIIIGENIQYF
TRBV7-6	.	CASSHGGLAGYEQYF
TRBV28	.	CASSLWGRRREQFF
TRBV7-6	.	CASSWRTGFNEKLFF
TRBV9	.	CASSRARAGTDTQYF
TRBV4-2	.	CASSQERGQPQHF
TRBV3-1/TRBV3-2	.	CASSQDPGHYGYTF
TRBV7-2	.	CASSLDTVGFYGYTF
TRBV19	.	CASSSGGGAGEQYF
TRBV6-5	.	CASSPIRDEKLFF
TRBV7-9	.	CASSLLGNTEAFF
TRBV28	.	CASSTGDRAYGYTF
TRBV4-1	.	CASSQGQGTETQYF
TRBV5-1	.	CASSLAGAYTEAFF
TRBV20-1	.	CSATLTGNAFF
TRBV18	.	CASSPRRGQETQYF
TRBV7-8	.	CASSLAGGLAGSSSYEQYF
TRBV27	.	CASSLQEGETQYF
TRBV28	.	CASTLREDGAYEQYF
TRBV30	.	CAWSVRGAGETQYF
TRBV11-2	once	CASSLASLSYEQYF
TRBV20-1	.	CSVPGSYEQYF
TRBV7-2	once	CASSLGENSPLHF
TRBV5-4	.	CASSLRGAVNTGELFF
TRBV7-2	.	CASSVSGRPSNEQFF
TRBV28	.	CASSTTKTGSGNTIYF
TRBV5-6	.	CASSSLDRFYEQYF
TRBV28	.	CASSIKGRANYGYTF
TRBV11-3	.	CASSLAGGPSNEQFF
TRBV4-1	.	CASSQTGTSGLRGNEQFF
TRBV6-5	.	CASSYSARGIHQPQHF